This T cell receptor beta chain was captured in a study of blood T cell repertoires in COVID-19. Overall study: COVID-19 samples collected from the United States, Italy and Spain covered acute and convalescent phases. T cells, B-cell-depleted T cells, or PBMCs provided the cDNA or gDNA that served as material.

The method was immunoSEQ multiplex PCR; TCRdb's version includes in-frame clones alone and lacks a portion of them. The sample consists of roughly 250,000 clones, around 90% of them appearing once. The receptor comes from a person aged 18 to 35 with COVID-19, enrolled during active disease. Material for sequencing was peripheral blood.

The CDR3 coding sequence is TGTGCCAGCTCACCACGTCAAGCGGGAGGTGGGGAGACCCAGTACTTC. This codes for CASSPRQAGGGETQYF. V usage is TRBV18 and J usage is TRBJ2-5; 9 nucleotides align to TRBD2. This CDR3 spans 16 amino acids. With 1 base clipped from V and 5 bases from J, the junction kept 8 bases outside the gene matches. CDR1 and CDR2 from the germline V gene are KGHSH and LQKENI.